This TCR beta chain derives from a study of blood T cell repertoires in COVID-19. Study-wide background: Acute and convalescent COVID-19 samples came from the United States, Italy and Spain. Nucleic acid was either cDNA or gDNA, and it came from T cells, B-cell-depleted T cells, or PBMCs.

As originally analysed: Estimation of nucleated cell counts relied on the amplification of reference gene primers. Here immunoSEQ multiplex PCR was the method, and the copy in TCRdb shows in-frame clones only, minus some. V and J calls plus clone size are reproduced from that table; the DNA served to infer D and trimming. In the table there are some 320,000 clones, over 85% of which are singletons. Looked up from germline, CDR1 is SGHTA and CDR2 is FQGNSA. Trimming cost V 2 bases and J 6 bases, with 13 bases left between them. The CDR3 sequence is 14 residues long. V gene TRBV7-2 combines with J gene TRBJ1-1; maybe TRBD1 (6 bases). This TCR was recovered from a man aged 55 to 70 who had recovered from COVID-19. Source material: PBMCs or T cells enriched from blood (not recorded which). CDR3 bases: TGTGCCAGCAGCTTAACTACAGGGCCAGCTGAAGCTTTCTTT. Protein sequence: CASSLTTGPAEAFF.